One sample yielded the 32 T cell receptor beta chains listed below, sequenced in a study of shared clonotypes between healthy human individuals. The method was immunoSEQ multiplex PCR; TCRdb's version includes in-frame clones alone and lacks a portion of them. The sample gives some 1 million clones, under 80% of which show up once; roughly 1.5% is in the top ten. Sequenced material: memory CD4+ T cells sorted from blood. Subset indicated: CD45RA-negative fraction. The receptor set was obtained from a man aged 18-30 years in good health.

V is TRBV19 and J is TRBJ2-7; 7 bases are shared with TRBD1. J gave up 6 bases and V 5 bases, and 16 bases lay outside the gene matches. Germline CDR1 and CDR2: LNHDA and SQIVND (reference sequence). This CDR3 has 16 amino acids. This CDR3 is CASSPQGDRDFSEQYF. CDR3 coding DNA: TGTGCCAGTAGTCCCCAGGGCGACAGGGATTTTAGCGAGCAGTACTTC.

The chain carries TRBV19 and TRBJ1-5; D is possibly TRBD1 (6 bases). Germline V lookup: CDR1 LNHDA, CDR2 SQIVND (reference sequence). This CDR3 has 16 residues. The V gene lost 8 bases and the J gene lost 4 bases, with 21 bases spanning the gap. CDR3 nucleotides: TGTGCCAGTCGTGGGGAATCCGGGACAAGGAATCAGCCCCAGCATTTT. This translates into CASRGESGTRNQPQHF.

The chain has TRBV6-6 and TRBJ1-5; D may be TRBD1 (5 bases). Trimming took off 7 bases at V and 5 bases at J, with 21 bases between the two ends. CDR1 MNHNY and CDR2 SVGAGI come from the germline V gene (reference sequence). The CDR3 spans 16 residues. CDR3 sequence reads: CASTRSEGIGDQPQHF. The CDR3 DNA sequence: TGTGCCAGCACCCGTTCGGAGGGAATAGGGGATCAGCCCCAGCATTTT.

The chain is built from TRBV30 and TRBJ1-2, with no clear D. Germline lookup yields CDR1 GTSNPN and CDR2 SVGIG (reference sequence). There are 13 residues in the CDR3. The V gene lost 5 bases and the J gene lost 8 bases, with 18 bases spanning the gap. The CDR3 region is CAWESGRREGYTF. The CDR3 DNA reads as TGTGCCTGGGAATCGGGCAGGAGGGAGGGCTACACCTTC.

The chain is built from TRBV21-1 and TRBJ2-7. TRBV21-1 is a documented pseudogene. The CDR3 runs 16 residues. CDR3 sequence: CASSALIPVFGYEQYF. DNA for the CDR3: TGTGCCAGCAGCGCCCTTATCCCAGTCTTCGGCTACGAGCAGTACTTC.

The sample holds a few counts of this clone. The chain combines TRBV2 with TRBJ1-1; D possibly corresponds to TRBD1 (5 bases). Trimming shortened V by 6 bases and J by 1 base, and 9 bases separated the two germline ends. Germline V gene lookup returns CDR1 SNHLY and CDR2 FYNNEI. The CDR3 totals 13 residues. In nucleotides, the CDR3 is TGTGCCAGCAGGCAGGGACCGAACACTGAAGCTTTCTTT. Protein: CASRQGPNTEAFF. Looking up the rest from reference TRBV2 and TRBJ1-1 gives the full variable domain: EPEVTQTPSHQVTQMGQEVILRCVPISNHLYFYWYRQILGQKVEFLVSFYNNEISEKSEIFDDQFSVERPDGSNFTLKIRSTKLEDSAMYFCASRQGPNTEAFFGQGTRLTVV.

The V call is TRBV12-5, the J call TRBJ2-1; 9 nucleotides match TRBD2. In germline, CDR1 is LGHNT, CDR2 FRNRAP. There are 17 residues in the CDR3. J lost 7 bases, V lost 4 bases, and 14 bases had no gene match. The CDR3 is CASGWSRAGGPRNEQFF. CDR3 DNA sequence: TGTGCTAGTGGTTGGTCTCGGGCGGGAGGGCCTCGGAATGAGCAGTTCTTC.

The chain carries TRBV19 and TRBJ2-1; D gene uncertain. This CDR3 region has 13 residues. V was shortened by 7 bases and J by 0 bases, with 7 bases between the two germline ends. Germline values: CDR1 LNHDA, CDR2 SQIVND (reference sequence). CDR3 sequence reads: CASKESSYNEQFF. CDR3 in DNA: TGTGCCAGTAAGGAGAGCTCCTACAATGAGCAGTTCTTC. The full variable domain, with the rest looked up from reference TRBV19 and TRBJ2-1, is DGGITQSPKYLFRKEGQNVTLSCEQNLNHDAMYWYRQDPGQGLRLIYYSQIVNDFQKGDIAEGYSVSREKKESFPLTVTSAQKNPTAFYLCASKESSYNEQFFGPGTRLTVL.

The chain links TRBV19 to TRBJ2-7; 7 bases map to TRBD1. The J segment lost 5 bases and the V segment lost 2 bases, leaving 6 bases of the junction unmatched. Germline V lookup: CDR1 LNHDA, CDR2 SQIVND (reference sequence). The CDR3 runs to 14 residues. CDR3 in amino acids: CASSIRDSVNEQYF. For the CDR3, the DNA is TGTGCCAGTAGTATACGGGACAGTGTCAACGAGCAGTACTTC.

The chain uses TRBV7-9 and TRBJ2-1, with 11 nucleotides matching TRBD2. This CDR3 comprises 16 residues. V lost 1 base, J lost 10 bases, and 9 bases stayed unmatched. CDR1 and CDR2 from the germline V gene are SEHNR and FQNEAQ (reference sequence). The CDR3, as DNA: TGTGCCAGCAGCTTAGATAGCGGGAGGGCCTTAAAGGAGCAGTTCTTC. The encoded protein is CASSLDSGRALKEQFF.

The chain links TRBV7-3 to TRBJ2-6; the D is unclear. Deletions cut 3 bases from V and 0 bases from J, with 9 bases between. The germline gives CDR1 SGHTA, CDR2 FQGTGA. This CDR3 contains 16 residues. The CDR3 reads CASSLRRISGANVLTF. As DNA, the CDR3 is TGTGCCAGCAGCTTGCGACGGATCTCTGGGGCCAACGTCCTGACTTTC.

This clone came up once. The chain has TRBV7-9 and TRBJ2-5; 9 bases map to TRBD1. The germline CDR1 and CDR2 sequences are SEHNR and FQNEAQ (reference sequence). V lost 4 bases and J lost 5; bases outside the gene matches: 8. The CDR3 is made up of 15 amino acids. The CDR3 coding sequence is TGTGCCAGCAGCTCCTGGGACAGGGTGGCCGAGACCCAGTACTTC. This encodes CASSSWDRVAETQYF.

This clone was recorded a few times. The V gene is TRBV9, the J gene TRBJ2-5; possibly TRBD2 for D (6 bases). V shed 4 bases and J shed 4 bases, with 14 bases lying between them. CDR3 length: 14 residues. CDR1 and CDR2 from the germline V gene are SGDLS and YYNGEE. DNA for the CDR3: TGTGCCAGCAGCTTAGGACGGGACTCAGAGACCCAGTACTTC. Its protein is CASSLGRDSETQYF.

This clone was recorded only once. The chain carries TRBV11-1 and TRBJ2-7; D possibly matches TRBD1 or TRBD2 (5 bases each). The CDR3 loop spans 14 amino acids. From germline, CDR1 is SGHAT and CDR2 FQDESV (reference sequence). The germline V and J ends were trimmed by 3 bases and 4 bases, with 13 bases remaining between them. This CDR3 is CASSFRDGLYEQYF. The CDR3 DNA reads TGTGCCAGCAGCTTTCGGGACGGACTTTACGAGCAGTACTTC.

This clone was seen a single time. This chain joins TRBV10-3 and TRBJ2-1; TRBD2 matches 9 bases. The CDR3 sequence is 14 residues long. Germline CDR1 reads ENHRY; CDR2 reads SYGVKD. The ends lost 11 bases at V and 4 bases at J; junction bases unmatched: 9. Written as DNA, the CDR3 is TGTGCCGCCGCAGGCGGGGGGGAGTACAATGAGCAGTTCTTC. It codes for CAAAGGGEYNEQFF.

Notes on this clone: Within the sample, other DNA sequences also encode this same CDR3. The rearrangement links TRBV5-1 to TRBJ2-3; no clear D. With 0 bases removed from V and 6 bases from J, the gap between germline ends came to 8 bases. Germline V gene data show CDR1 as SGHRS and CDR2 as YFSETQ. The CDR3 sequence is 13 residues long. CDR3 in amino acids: CASSLGPADTQYF. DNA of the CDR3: TGCGCCAGCAGCTTGGGTCCGGCGGATACGCAGTATTTT. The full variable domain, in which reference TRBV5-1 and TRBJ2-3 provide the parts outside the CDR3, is KAGVTQTPRYLIKTRGQQVTLSCSPISGHRSVSWYQQTPGQGLQFLFEYFSETQRNKGNFPGRFSGRQFSNSRSEMNVSTLELGDSALYLCASSLGPADTQYFGPGTRLTVL.

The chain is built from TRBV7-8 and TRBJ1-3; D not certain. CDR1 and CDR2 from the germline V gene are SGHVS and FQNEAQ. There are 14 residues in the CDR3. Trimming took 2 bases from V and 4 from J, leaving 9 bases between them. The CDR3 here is CASSLPSPGNTIYF. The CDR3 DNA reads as TGTGCCAGCAGCTTACCTTCTCCGGGAAACACCATATATTTT.

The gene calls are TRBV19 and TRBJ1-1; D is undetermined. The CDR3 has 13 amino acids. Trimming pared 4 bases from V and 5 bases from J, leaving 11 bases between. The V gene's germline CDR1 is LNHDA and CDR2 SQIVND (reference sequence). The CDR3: CASSTQITTEAFF. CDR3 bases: TGTGCCAGTAGTACCCAAATTACTACTGAAGCTTTCTTT.

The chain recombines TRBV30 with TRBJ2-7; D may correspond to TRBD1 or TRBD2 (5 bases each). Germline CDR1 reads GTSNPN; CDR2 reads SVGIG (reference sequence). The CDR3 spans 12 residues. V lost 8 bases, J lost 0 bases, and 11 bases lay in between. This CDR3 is CARAGASYEQYF. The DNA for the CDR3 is TGTGCCCGGGCCGGGGCCTCCTACGAGCAGTACTTC.

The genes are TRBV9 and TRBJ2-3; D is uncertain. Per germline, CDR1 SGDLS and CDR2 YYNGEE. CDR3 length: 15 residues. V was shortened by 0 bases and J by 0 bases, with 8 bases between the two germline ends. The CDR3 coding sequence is TGTGCCAGCAGCGTAGCAGCGTTCAGCACAGATACGCAGTATTTT. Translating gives CASSVAAFSTDTQYF.

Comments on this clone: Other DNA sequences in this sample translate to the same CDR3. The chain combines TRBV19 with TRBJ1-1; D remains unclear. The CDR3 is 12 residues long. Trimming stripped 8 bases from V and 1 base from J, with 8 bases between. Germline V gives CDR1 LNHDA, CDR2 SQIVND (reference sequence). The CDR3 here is CASRTKNTEAFF. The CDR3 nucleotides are TGTGCCAGTCGCACAAAGAACACTGAAGCTTTCTTT.

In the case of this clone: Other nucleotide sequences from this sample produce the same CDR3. CDR3 protein: CASSQGLNYGYTF. The CDR3 nucleotides read TGTGCCAGCAGCCAAGGGCTAAACTATGGCTACACCTTC. This chain connects TRBV14 to TRBJ1-2; D remains unclear. The CDR3 runs to 13 residues. Trimming shortened V by 1 base and J by 2 bases, and 5 bases separated the two germline ends. Germline V gives CDR1 SGHDN, CDR2 FVKESK.

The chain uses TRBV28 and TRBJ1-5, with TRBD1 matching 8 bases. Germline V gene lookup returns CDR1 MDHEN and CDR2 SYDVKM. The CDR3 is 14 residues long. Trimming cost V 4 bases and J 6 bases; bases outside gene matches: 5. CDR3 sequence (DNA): TGTGCCAGCAGTTCGGGACAGGATCTTCAGCCCCAGCATTTT. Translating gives CASSSGQDLQPQHF.

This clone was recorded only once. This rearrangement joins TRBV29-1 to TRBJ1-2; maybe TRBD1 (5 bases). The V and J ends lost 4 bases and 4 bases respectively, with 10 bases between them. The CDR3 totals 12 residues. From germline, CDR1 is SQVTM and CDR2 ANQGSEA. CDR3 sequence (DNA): TGCAGCGTTGTAGGGGCTGGCTATGGCTACACCTTC. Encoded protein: CSVVGAGYGYTF. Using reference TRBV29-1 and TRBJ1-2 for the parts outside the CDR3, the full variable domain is SAVISQKPSRDICQRGTSLTIQCQVDSQVTMMFWYRQQPGQSLTLIATANQGSEATYESGFVIDKFPISRPNLTFSTLTVSNMSPEDSSIYLCSVVGAGYGYTFGSGTRLTVV.

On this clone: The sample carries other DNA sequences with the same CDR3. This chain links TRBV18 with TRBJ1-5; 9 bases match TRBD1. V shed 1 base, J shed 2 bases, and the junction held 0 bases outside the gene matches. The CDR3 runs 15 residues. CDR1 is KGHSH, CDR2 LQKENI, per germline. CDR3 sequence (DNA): TGTGCCAGCTCACCACGACAGGGGGGCAATCAGCCCCAGCATTTT. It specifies CASSPRQGGNQPQHF.

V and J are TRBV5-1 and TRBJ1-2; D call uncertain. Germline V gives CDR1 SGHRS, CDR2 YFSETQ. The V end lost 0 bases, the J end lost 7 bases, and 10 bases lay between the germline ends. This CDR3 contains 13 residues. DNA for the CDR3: TGCGCCAGCAGCTTGGGGTCAGAAGGTGGCTACACCTTC. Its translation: CASSLGSEGGYTF.

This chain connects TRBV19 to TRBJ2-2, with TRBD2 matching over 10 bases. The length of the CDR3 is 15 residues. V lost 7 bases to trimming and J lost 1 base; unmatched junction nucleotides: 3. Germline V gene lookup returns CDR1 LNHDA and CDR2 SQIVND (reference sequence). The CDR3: CASTRLAGNTGELFF. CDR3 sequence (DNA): TGTGCCAGTACTCGACTAGCGGGGAACACCGGGGAGCTGTTTTTT.

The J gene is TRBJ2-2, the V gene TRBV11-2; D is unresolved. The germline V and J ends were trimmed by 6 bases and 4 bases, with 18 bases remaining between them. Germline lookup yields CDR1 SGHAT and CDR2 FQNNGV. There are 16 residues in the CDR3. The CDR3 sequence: CASRVTVLWGTGELFF. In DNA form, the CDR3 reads TGTGCCAGCAGGGTAACAGTTCTGTGGGGCACCGGGGAGCTGTTTTTT.

The DNA of the CDR3 is TGTGCCAGCAGCTCGAATATGGGATTTCAGCCCCAGCATTTT. Residues: CASSSNMGFQPQHF. The V gene is TRBV11-2, the J gene TRBJ1-5; D uncertain. The CDR3 sequence is 14 residues long. CDR1 is SGHAT and CDR2 is FQNNGV in the germline V gene. Trimming shortened V by 4 bases and J by 6 bases, and 13 bases separated the two germline ends.

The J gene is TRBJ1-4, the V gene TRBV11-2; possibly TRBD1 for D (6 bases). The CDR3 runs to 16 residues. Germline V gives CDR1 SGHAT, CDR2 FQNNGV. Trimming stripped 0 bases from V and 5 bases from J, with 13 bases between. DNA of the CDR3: TGTGCCAGCAGCTTAGATAGGGGGACGGGAAATGAAAAACTGTTTTTT. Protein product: CASSLDRGTGNEKLFF.

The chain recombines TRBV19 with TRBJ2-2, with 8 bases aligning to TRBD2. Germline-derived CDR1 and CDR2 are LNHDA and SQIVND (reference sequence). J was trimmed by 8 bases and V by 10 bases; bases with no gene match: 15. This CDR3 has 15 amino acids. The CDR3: CATRDLKTSVGELFF. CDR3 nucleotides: TGTGCCACCCGAGACCTAAAGACTAGCGTGGGGGAGCTGTTTTTT.

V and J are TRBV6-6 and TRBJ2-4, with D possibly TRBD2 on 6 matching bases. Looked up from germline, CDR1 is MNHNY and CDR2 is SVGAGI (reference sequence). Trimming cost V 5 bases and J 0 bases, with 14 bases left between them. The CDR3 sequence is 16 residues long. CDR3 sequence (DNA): TGTGCCAGCAGTATGCAGGCGGGGACAGCCAAAAACATTCAGTACTTC. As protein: CASSMQAGTAKNIQYF.